The 24 T cell receptor beta chains given below trace back to one sample, sequenced in a study of T cells in localized non-small cell lung cancer. The repertoire was sequenced with immunoSEQ multiplex PCR; TCRdb's copy has only in-frame clones and lacks some. The data show roughly 13,000 clones, with just over 85% seen just once and 58% held by the top ten. This specimen consisted of peripheral blood, obtained before any cancer treatment. These receptor sequences come from a male donor at least 60 years old with stage III lung adenocarcinoma.

The V and J genes are TRBV19 and TRBJ2-2, with 8 positions matching TRBD1. J gave up 4 bases and V 6 bases, and 13 bases lay outside the gene matches. Germline CDR1 reads LNHDA; CDR2 reads SQIVND (reference sequence). The CDR3 loop spans 17 amino acids. CDR3 protein: CASRSTGADYSTGELFF. CDR3 coding DNA: TGTGCCAGTAGATCGACAGGGGCTGACTACAGCACCGGGGAGCTGTTTTTT.

The V and J genes are TRBV5-1 and TRBJ2-7, with 8 bases matching TRBD1. J gave up 5 bases and V 4 bases, and 11 bases lay outside the gene matches. There are 15 residues in the CDR3. CDR1 is SGHRS, CDR2 YFSETQ, per germline. The CDR3 region has the DNA TGCGCCAGCAGCGCAGACAGGGGTGGTGTGGACGAGCAGTACTTC. It encodes CASSADRGGVDEQYF. The whole variable domain, filled in from reference TRBV5-1 and TRBJ2-7, reads KAGVTQTPRYLIKTRGQQVTLSCSPISGHRSVSWYQQTPGQGLQFLFEYFSETQRNKGNFPGRFSGRQFSNSRSEMNVSTLELGDSALYLCASSADRGGVDEQYFGPGTRLTVT.

The V and J genes are TRBV4-2 and TRBJ2-2, with 9 nucleotides matching TRBD1. J gave up 2 bases and V 6 bases, and 4 bases lay outside the gene matches. The CDR3 has 15 residues. The germline CDR1 and CDR2 sequences are LGHNA and YNFKEQ. The CDR3 loop reads CASRWGQGNTGELFF. DNA for the CDR3: TGTGCCAGCAGGTGGGGACAGGGTAACACCGGGGAGCTGTTTTTT.

The gene calls are TRBV10-3 and TRBJ2-7; 7 nucleotides match TRBD2. V shed 8 bases, J shed 0 bases, and the junction held 7 bases outside the gene matches. Germline CDR1 is ENHRY and CDR2 is SYGVKD. The CDR3 loop spans 14 amino acids. CDR3 nucleotide sequence: TGTGCCATCGGGGAGGGGACTCGCTCCTACGAGCAGTACTTC. Translated, it gives CAIGEGTRSYEQYF.

The chain links TRBV5-4 to TRBJ2-5; possibly TRBD2 for D (5 bases). This CDR3 contains 13 residues. Trimming cost V 4 bases and J 5 bases, with 12 bases left between them. Germline V gene lookup returns CDR1 SGHNT and CDR2 YYREEE (reference sequence). CDR3 residues: CASSRTFAETQYF. The CDR3 nucleotides are TGTGCCAGCAGCCGGACTTTCGCGGAGACCCAGTACTTC.

The gene calls are TRBV5-1 and TRBJ2-7; D is undetermined. The V gene's germline CDR1 is SGHRS and CDR2 YFSETQ. V lost 4 bases to trimming and J lost 5 bases, with 10 bases between them. The CDR3 length is 12 residues. In nucleotides, the CDR3 is TGCGCCAGCAGCCTTCCAGGTAACGAGCAGTACTTC. Protein: CASSLPGNEQYF.

On this clone itself: This specimen includes other DNA sequences encoding the same CDR3. The chain has TRBV4-1 and TRBJ2-4; maybe TRBD2 (5 bases). The V and J ends lost 1 base and 11 bases respectively, with 33 bases between them. Germline loops: CDR1 MGHRA, CDR2 YSYEKL. The CDR3 consists of 20 residues. The CDR3 sequence is CASSQVIAEALPRPKRVQYF. For the CDR3, the DNA is TGCGCCAGCAGCCAAGTAATAGCAGAGGCCTTGCCCCGTCCCAAGAGGGTTCAGTACTTC.

The chain combines TRBV7-9 with TRBJ2-7; the D call may be TRBD1 or TRBD2 (5 bases each). Germline V gene data show CDR1 as SEHNR and CDR2 as FQNEAQ (reference sequence). V gave up 5 bases and J gave up 2 bases, with 16 bases separating them. The CDR3 loop spans 15 amino acids. The CDR3 loop reads CASSTTGAQTYEQYF. In DNA, the CDR3 is TGTGCCAGCAGCACAACCGGGGCTCAGACCTACGAGCAGTACTTC. Full variable domain (remainder filled in from reference TRBV7-9 and TRBJ2-7): DTGVSQNPRHKITKRGQNVTFRCDPISEHNRLYWYRQTLGQGPEFLTYFQNEAQLEKSRLLSDRFSAERPKGSFSTLEIQRTEQGDSAMYLCASSTTGAQTYEQYFGPGTRLTVT.

This chain connects TRBV27 to TRBJ2-7; 7 positions agree with TRBD2. The V gene's germline CDR1 is MNHEY and CDR2 SMNVEV (reference sequence). The CDR3 loop spans 15 amino acids. Trimming took 1 base from V and 6 from J; bases not matched to a gene: 9. The CDR3 nucleotides are TGTGCCAGCAGTTTATACACTAGCGCCCCGGGCGAGCAGTACTTC. Protein: CASSLYTSAPGEQYF.

By its share, this clone is medium-sized. One end of the junction fails to match germline, which may point to a read error. The chain carries TRBV19 and TRBJ1-5; D possibly corresponds to TRBD1 (6 bases). Germline V lookup: CDR1 LNHDA, CDR2 SQIVND (reference sequence). The CDR3 sequence is 12 residues long. Here the CDR3 reads CASRGANQPQHF. The DNA for the CDR3 is TGTGCTAGTAGGGGGGCAAATCAGCCCCAGCATTTT. The full variable domain, in which reference TRBV19 and TRBJ1-5 provide the parts outside the CDR3, is DGGITQSPKYLFRKEGQNVTLSCEQNLNHDAMYWYRQDPGQGLRLIYYSQIVNDFQKGDIAEGYSVSREKKESFPLTVTSAQKNPTAFYLCASRGANQPQHFGDGTRLSIL.

The genes are TRBV25-1 and TRBJ1-2, with D tentatively TRBD1 (5 bases). CDR1 is MGHDK and CDR2 is SYGVNS in the germline V gene. Trimming removed 2 bases from V and 4 bases from J, with 14 bases in between. CDR3 length: 15 amino acids. The DNA for the CDR3 is TGTGCCAGCAGTGAAATGGGACGCTCCTTCTATGGCTACACCTTC. This encodes CASSEMGRSFYGYTF.

In regard to this clone: The junction and the germline gene differ at one end; a read error may be behind it. Other DNA sequences within the sample encode an identical CDR3. V is TRBV5-6 and J is TRBJ1-2, with D unresolved. The CDR3 runs 17 residues. Germline V gene lookup returns CDR1 SGHDT and CDR2 YYEEEE. The CDR3 DNA follows: TGCGCCAGCAGCCCTACTAGAATGGTCTCAGCTAACTATGGCTACACCTTC. Residues: CASSPTRMVSANYGYTF.

A remark on this clone: An end of the junction does not agree with germline; a read error may underlie this. V is TRBV2 and J is TRBJ2-2, with D uncertain. The CDR3 has 11 residues. Germline lookup yields CDR1 SNHLY and CDR2 FYNNEI. The CDR3: CASSEEGSSIF. In DNA form, the CDR3 reads TGTGCCAGCAGTGAAGAGGGTTCTTCAATTTTT.

The V and J genes are TRBV21-1 and TRBJ2-7. TRBV21-1 is noted as a pseudogene. This CDR3 has 15 residues. CDR3 sequence reads: CASSPAQDPMWEQYF. In DNA, the CDR3 is TGTGCCAGCAGCCCTGCGCAGGACCCAATGTGGGAGCAGTACTTC.

This clone was counted a few times. The chain links TRBV7-2 to TRBJ2-1; D perhaps matches TRBD2 (6 bases). The germline V gene has CDR1 SGHTA and CDR2 FQGNSA. The CDR3 is 14 amino acids. Deletions cut 4 bases from V and 9 bases from J, with 16 bases between. Here the CDR3 DNA reads TGTGCCAGCAGCTCGGACTACCGGGCTTTTGAGCAGTTCTTC. Translated, it gives CASSSDYRAFEQFF.

This clone was detected once. The chain carries TRBV5-1 and TRBJ2-7; 7 bases align to TRBD1. The length of the CDR3 is 14 residues. The J segment lost 5 bases and the V segment lost 6 bases, leaving 11 bases of the junction unmatched. Looked up from germline, CDR1 is SGHRS and CDR2 is YFSETQ. The CDR3 here is CASNPNDRAHEQYF. The CDR3, as DNA: TGCGCCAGCAACCCGAACGACAGGGCGCACGAGCAGTACTTC.

This sequence joins TRBV6-1 and TRBJ1-1; D might be TRBD1 (6 bases). Trimming shortened V by 5 bases and J by 10 bases, and 20 bases separated the two germline ends. Germline CDR1 reads MNHNS; CDR2 reads SASEGT. There are 14 residues in the CDR3. CDR3 residues: CASSPENTGRGAFF. The CDR3, as DNA: TGTGCCAGCAGTCCAGAAAATACAGGGCGCGGAGCTTTCTTT.

Remarks on this clone: It differs at one base from a far larger clone, so likely a read error. This sample includes further DNA sequences coding for the same CDR3. J is TRBJ1-6 and V is TRBV5-1; D remains ambiguous. Germline V gives CDR1 SGHRS, CDR2 YFSETQ. Trimming left V 1 base short and J 10 bases short, with 12 bases between. The CDR3 consists of 14 residues. In DNA form, the CDR3 reads TGCGCCAGCAGCTTGTTACGGGGAATCTCACCCCTCCACTTT. Translated, it gives CASSLLRGISPLHF.

A remark on this clone: Germline and junction disagree at one end, which may indicate a read error. The chain links TRBV11-3 to TRBJ2-5; 11 bases are shared with TRBD2. CDR3 length: 15 amino acids. The germline V gene encodes CDR1 SGHNT and CDR2 YENEEA. The CDR3 loop reads CASSQGGTSGEPQYF. The CDR3 DNA is TGTGCCAGCAGCCAGGGGGGGACTAGCGGAGAGCCCCAGTACTTC.

The chain combines TRBV27 with TRBJ2-1; tentative D call: TRBD1 (5 bases). The V end was cut by 8 bases, the J end by 0 bases, with 14 bases between. Looked up from germline, CDR1 is MNHEY and CDR2 is SMNVEV (reference sequence). The CDR3 extends over 15 amino acids. The CDR3, as DNA: TGTGCCAGCGGTCAGGGTAGTAGCTCCTACAATGAGCAGTTCTTC. It codes for CASGQGSSSYNEQFF.

This chain uses TRBV13 with TRBJ1-3; D is undetermined. In germline, CDR1 is PRHDT, CDR2 FYEKMQ (reference sequence). Trimming took 3 bases from V and 5 from J, leaving 2 bases between them. CDR3 size: 11 residues. CDR3 loop: CASSLRNTIYF. CDR3 nucleotide sequence: TGTGCCAGCAGCTTGAGAAACACCATATATTTT.

This clone was counted once. This sequence joins TRBV19 and TRBJ2-2; 7 positions match TRBD1. CDR3 size: 15 residues. Losses at the gene ends were 4 bases for V and 5 bases for J; bases not matched to a gene: 7. Germline V gene sequence: CDR1 LNHDA, CDR2 SQIVND (reference sequence). The DNA of the CDR3 is TGTGCCAGTAGTAACAGGGGCGGCTTGACCGGGGAGCTGTTTTTT. Its protein product is CASSNRGGLTGELFF.

This rearrangement joins TRBV5-1 to TRBJ2-2; no clear D gene. Trimming left V 1 base short and J 0 bases short, with 10 bases between. This CDR3 is 16 amino acids long. The germline CDR1 and CDR2 sequences are SGHRS and YFSETQ. DNA of the CDR3: TGCGCCAGCAGCTTGAGAGGATTCGCGAACACCGGGGAGCTGTTTTTT. Translation gives CASSLRGFANTGELFF.

The CDR3 here is CASSVGGLETQYF. CDR3 nucleotide sequence: TGTGCCAGCAGCGTAGGGGGTTTGGAGACCCAGTACTTC. J is TRBJ2-5 and V is TRBV9; D not certain. This CDR3 spans 13 amino acids. The germline V gene has CDR1 SGDLS and CDR2 YYNGEE. The V and J ends lost 0 bases and 5 bases respectively, with 8 bases between them.